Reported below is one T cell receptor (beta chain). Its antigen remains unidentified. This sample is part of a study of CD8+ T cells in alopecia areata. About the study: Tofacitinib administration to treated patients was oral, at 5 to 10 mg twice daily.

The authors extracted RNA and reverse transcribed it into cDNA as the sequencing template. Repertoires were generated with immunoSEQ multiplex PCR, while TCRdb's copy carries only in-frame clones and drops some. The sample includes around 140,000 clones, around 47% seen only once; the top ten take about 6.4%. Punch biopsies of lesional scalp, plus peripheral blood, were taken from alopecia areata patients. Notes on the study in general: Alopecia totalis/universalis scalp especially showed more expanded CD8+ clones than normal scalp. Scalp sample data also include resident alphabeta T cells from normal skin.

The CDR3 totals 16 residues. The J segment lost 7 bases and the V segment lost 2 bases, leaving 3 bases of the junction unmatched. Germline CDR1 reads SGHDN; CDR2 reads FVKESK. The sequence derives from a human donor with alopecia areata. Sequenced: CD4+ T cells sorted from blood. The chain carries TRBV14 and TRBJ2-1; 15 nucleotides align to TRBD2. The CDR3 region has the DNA TGTGCCAGCAGCCAATTGGGGACTAGCGGGAGGAATGAGCAGTTCTTC. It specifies CASSQLGTSGRNEQFF.